This T cell receptor beta chain was observed in a study of shared clonotypes between healthy human individuals. Selected positively for CCR7 and CD45RO-negative, naive CD8 cells excluded terminally differentiated effector memory CD45RA+ cells. As handled by the study authors: ImmunoSEQ junction-only sequences lacked quality scores, so their filtering differed. Using immunoSEQ multiplex PCR, the repertoire was profiled, and TCRdb retains in-frame clones only, with some absent. V and J calls and clone size follow that table, whereas D and trimming were derived from the DNA. In the table there are about 2.1 million clones, around 93% of which are singletons. To note about this clone: Its antigen remains unknown.

Study-wide results and limits: Among donors, the sharing of clonotypes was expected to be influenced by sequencing depth. Relative to their counterparts shared across all four donors, non-shared clonotypes exhibited diminished generation probabilities.

V dropped 4 bases and J dropped 5 bases, with 15 bases sitting between them. Germline CDR1 reads LNHDA; CDR2 reads SQIVND (reference sequence). This CDR3 has 15 amino acids. The chain recombines TRBV19 with TRBJ1-5; a weak D match, TRBD1 (5 bases). Specimen: naive CD8+ T cells from PBMCs. The receptor was isolated from a man younger than 35 in good health. Some clones in this sample may be carry-over from other donors' samples. CDR3 sequence reads: CASSTSGRGDQPQHF. The CDR3 DNA sequence: TGTGCCAGTAGTACTTCCGGGCGAGGGGATCAGCCCCAGCATTTT.